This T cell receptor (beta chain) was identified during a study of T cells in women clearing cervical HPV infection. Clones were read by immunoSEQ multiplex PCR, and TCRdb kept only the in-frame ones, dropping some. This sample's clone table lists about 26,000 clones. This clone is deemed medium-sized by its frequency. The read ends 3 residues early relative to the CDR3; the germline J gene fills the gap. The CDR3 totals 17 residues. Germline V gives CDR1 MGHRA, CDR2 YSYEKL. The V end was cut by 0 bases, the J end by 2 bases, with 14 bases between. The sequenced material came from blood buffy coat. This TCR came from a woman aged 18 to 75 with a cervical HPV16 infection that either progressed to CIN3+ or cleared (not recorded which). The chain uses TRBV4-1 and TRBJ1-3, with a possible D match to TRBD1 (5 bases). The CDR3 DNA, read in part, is TGCGCCAGCAGCCAAGAATGGCTAGGGGCCCCTGGAAACACC. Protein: CASSQEWLGAPGNT. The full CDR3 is CASSQEWLGAPGNTIYF.